This TCR beta chain was sequenced in a study of cytomegalovirus exposure and HLA in healthy donors. Study outcomes and limitations: Specific recognition of CMV antigens was confirmed in vitro for three chains (all CMV-associated).

This clone showed up just a few times. What it binds is unknown. The CDR3 spans 15 residues. Germline values: CDR1 SGHRS, CDR2 YFSETQ. Trimming stripped 1 base from V and 7 bases from J, with 14 bases between. Primers for the PCR totalled 60 Vbeta and 13 Jbeta. Libraries were prepared by immunoSEQ multiplex PCR; TCRdb keeps only in-frame clonotypes and omits some of them. The data contain around 140,000 clones, more than 60% of them seen just once; the ten biggest clones take up about 1.5%. Source material: PBMCs. The origin of this receptor is a young woman in good health and CMV-seronegative. V and J are TRBV5-1 and TRBJ1-4, with a weak D call TRBD1 (5 bases). DNA for the CDR3: TGCGCCAGCAGCTTGCAGCAGGGAATGTTTGAAAAACTGTTTTTT. Translated: CASSLQQGMFEKLFF. Full variable domain (missing parts from reference TRBV5-1 and TRBJ1-4): KAGVTQTPRYLIKTRGQQVTLSCSPISGHRSVSWYQQTPGQGLQFLFEYFSETQRNKGNFPGRFSGRQFSNSRSEMNVSTLELGDSALYLCASSLQQGMFEKLFFGSGTQLSVL.